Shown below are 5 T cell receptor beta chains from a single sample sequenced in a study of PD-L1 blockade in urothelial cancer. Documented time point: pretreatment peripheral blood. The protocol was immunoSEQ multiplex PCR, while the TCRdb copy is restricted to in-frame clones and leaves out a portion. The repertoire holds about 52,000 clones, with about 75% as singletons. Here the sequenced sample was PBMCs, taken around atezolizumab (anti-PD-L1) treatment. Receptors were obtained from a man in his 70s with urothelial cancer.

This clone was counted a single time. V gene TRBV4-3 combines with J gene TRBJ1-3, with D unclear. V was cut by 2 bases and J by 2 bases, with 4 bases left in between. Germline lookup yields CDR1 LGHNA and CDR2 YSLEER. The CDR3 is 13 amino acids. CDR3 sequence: CASSQYTGNTIYF. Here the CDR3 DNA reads TGCGCCAGCAGCCAATACACTGGAAACACCATATATTTT.

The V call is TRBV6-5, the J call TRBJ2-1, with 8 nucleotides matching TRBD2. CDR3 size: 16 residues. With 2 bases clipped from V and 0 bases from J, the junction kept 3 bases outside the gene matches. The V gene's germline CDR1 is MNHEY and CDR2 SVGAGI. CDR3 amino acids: CASSYSSGNSYNEQFF. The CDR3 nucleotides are TGTGCCAGCAGTTACAGTAGCGGGAACTCCTACAATGAGCAGTTCTTC.

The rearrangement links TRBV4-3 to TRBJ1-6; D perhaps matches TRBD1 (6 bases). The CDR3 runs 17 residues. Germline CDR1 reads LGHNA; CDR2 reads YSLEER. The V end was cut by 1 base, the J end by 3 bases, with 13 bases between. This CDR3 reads CASSQGRGGGYNSPLHF. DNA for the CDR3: TGCGCCAGCAGCCAAGGGAGGGGAGGGGGCTATAATTCACCCCTCCACTTT.

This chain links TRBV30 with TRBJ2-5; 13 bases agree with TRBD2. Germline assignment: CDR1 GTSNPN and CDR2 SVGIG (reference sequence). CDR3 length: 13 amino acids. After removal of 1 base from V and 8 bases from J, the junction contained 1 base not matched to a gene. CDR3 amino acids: CAWSGGLAGTQYF. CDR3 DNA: TGTGCCTGGAGTGGGGGACTAGCGGGAACCCAGTACTTC.

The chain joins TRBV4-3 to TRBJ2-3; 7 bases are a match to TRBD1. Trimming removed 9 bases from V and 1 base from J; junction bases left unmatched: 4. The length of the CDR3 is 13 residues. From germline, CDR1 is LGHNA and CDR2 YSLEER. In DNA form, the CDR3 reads TGCGCCAGTGGGACAGTTGGCACAGATACGCAGTATTTT. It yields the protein CASGTVGTDTQYF.